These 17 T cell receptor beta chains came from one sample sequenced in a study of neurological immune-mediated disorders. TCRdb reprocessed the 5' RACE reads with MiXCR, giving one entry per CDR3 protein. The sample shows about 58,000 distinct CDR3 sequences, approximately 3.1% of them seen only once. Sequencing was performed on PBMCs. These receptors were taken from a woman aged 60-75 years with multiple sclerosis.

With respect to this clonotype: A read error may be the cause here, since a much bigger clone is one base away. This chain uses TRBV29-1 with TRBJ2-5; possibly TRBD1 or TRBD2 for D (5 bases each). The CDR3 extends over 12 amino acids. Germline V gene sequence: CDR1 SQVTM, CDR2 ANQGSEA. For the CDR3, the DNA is TGCAGCGTTGATGGGGACCAAGCGACCCAGTACTTC. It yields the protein CSVDGDQATQYF.

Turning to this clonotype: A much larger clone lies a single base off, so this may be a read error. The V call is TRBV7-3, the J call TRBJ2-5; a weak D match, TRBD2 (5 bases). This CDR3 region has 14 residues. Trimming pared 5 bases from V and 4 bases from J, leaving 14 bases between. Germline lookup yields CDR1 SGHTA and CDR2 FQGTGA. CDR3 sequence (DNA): TGTGCCAGCAGCCTCCGGGGTACCACAGAGACCCAGTACTTC. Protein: CASSLRGTTETQYF.

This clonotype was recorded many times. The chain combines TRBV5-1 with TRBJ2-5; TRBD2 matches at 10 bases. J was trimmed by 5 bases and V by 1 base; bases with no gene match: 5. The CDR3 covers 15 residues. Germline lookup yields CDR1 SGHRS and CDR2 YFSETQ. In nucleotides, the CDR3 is TGCGCCAGCAGCTTGAATAGCGGGAGGAGCGAGACCCAGTACTTC. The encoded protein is CASSLNSGRSETQYF.

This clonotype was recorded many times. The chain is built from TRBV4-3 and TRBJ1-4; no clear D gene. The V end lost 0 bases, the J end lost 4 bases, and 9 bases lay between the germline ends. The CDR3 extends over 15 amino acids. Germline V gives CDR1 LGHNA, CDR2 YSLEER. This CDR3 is CASSQESQFNEKLFF. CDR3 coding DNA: TGCGCCAGCAGCCAAGAGTCACAGTTTAATGAAAAACTGTTTTTT.

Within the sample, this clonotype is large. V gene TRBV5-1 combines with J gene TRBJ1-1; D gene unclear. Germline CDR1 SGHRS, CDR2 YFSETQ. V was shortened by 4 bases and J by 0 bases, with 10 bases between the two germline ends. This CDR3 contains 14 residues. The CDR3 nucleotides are TGCGCCAGCAGCCTACATGGAATGAACACTGAAGCTTTCTTT. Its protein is CASSLHGMNTEAFF.

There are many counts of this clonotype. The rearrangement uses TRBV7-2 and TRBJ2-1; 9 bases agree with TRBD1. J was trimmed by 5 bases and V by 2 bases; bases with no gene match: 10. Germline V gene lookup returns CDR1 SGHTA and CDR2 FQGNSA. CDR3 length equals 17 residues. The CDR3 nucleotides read TGTGCCAGCAGCTTAACTGCCGGGACAGGGTCCCACAATGAGCAGTTCTTC. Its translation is CASSLTAGTGSHNEQFF.

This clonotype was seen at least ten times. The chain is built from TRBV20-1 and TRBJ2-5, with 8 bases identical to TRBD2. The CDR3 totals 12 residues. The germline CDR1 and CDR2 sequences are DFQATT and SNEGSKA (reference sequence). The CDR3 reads CSYSGVQETQYF. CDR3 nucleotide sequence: TGCAGCTATAGCGGGGTTCAAGAGACCCAGTACTTC.

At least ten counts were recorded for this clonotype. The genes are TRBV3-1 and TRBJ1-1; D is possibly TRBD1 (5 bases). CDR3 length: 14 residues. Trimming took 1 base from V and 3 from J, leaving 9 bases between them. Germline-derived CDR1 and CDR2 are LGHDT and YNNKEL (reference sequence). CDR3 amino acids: CASSQGLGDTEAFF. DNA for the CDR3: TGTGCCAGCAGCCAAGGGTTGGGGGACACTGAAGCTTTCTTT. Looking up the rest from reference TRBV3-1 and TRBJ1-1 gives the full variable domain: DTAVSQTPKYLVTQMGNDKSIKCEQNLGHDTMYWYKQDSKKFLKIMFSYNNKELIINETVPNRFSPKSPDKAHLNLHINSLELGDSAVYFCASSQGLGDTEAFFGQGTRLTVV.

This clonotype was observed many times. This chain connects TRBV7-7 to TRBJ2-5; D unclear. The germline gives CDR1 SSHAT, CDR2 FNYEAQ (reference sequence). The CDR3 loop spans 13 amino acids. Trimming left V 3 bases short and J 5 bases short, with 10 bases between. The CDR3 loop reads CASSFAPQETQYF. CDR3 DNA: TGTGCCAGCAGCTTTGCACCGCAGGAGACCCAGTACTTC.

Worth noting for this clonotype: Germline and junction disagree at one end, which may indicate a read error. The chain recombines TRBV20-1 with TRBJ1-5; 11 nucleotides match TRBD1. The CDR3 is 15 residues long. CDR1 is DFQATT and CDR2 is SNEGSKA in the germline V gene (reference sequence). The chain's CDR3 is CSARDRTGGNKTQNF. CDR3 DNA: TGCAGTGCTAGAGATAGGACAGGGGGCAATAAGACCCAGAATTTT.

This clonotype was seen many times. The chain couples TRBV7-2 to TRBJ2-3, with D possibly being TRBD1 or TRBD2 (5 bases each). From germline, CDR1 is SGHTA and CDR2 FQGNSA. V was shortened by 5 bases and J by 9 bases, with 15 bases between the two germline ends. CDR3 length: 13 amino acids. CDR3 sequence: CASSPWGLNTQYF. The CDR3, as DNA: TGTGCCAGCAGCCCTTGGGGGTTGAACACGCAGTATTTT. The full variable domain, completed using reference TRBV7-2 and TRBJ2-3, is GAGVSQSPSNKVTEKGKDVELRCDPISGHTALYWYRQSLGQGLEFLIYFQGNSAPDKSGLPSDRFSAERTGGSVSTLTIQRTQQEDSAVYLCASSPWGLNTQYFGPGTRLTVL.

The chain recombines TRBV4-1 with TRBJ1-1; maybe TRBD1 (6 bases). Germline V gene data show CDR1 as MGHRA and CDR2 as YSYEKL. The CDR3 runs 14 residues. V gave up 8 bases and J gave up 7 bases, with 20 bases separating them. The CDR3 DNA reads TGCGCCAGCGGACCACAGTGGGGGGCTGATGAAGCTTTCTTT. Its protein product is CASGPQWGADEAFF.

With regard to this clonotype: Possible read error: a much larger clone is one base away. In DNA, the CDR3 is TGTGCCAGCCACGCGAACACCGGGGCGCTGTTTTTT. Protein: CASHANTGALFF. V gene TRBV5-5 combines with J gene TRBJ2-2; D is possibly TRBD1 or TRBD2 (5 bases each). The CDR3 runs 12 residues. Germline CDR1 and CDR2: SGHKS and YYEKEE (reference sequence). The whole variable domain, remainder taken from reference TRBV5-5 and TRBJ2-2, is DAGVTQSPTHLIKTRGQQVTLRCSPISGHKSVSWYQQVLGQGPQFIFQYYEKEERGRGNFPDRFSARQFPNYSSELNVNALLLGDSALYLCASHANTGALFFGEGSRLTVL.

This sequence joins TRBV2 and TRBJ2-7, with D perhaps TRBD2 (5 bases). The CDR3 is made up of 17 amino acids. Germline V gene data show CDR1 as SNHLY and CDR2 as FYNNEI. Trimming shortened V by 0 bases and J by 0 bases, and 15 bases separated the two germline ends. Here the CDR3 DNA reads TGTGCCAGCAGTGAAGCAGGGAGAGGACTGAGCTCCTACGAGCAGTACTTC. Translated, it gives CASSEAGRGLSSYEQYF.

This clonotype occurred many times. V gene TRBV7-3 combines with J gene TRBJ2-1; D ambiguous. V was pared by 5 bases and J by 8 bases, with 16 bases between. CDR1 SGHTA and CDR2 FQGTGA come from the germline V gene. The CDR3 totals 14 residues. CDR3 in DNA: TGTGCCAGCAGCCCCGGCGAAGGGCGCCATGAGCAGTTCTTC. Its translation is CASSPGEGRHEQFF.

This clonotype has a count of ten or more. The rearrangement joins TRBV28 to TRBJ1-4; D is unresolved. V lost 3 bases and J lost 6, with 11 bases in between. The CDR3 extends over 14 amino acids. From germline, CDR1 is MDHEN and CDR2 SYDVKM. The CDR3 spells CASSFNQAYEKLFF. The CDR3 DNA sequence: TGTGCCAGCAGTTTCAATCAGGCCTATGAAAAACTGTTTTTT.

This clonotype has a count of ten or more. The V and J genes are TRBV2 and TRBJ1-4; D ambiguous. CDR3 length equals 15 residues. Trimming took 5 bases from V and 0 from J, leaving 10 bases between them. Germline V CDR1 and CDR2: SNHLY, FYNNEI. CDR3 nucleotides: TGTGCCAGCAGTTCAGAGGGATCAACTAATGAAAAACTGTTTTTT. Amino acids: CASSSEGSTNEKLFF.